Listed here are 5 T cell receptor beta chains from one sample, sequenced in a study of early T cells in non-severe SARS-CoV-2 infection. MiXCR was run by TCRdb on the 5' RACE reads, yielding one entry per CDR3 protein. The repertoire holds 70,000 to 85,000 distinct CDR3 sequences, with roughly an eighth as singletons. Source material: whole blood. The source is an adult who was a healthcare worker with PCR-confirmed SARS-CoV-2 infection or an uninfected control (not recorded which).

In this sample, this clonotype turned up many times. The gene calls are TRBV3-1 and TRBJ1-1; D gene unclear. V was trimmed by 1 base and J by 8 bases, leaving 14 bases between them. CDR3 length: 14 amino acids. Looked up from germline, CDR1 is LGHDT and CDR2 is YNNKEL (reference sequence). As DNA, the CDR3 is TGTGCCAGCAGCCAAGTAGTGGGCCAGTCAGAAGCTTTCTTT. This gives the protein CASSQVVGQSEAFF.

The genes are TRBV11-2 and TRBJ2-5; maybe TRBD2 (7 bases). CDR1 is SGHAT and CDR2 is FQNNGV in the germline V gene. CDR3 length equals 12 residues. The V end lost 5 bases, the J end lost 9 bases, and 13 bases lay between the germline ends. The CDR3 loop is CASSPRGGAQYF. The CDR3 nucleotides read TGTGCCAGCAGCCCGAGAGGGGGGGCCCAGTACTTC.

This chain uses TRBV5-3 with TRBJ2-7; D is possibly TRBD2 (5 bases). TRBV5-3 is an ORF for which the function is uncertain. The CDR3 contains 18 residues. Trimming took off 2 bases at V and 4 bases at J, with 25 bases between the two ends. CDR3 bases: TGTGCCAGAAGCTTCCGGTCCGGACCATTCTCTGAGGGTTACGAGCAGTACTTC. It codes for CARSFRSGPFSEGYEQYF.

This clonotype was picked up many times. This chain links TRBV6-5 with TRBJ1-6, with a weak D call TRBD1 (6 bases). CDR1 and CDR2 (germline): MNHEY, SVGAGI. This CDR3 spans 14 amino acids. Deletions cut 5 bases from V and 7 bases from J, with 12 bases between. This CDR3 reads CASSPDSGNSPLHF. In nucleotides, the CDR3 is TGTGCCAGCAGTCCGGACAGCGGAAATTCACCCCTCCACTTT.

The rearrangement links TRBV7-2 to TRBJ1-2; D gene uncertain. CDR1 SGHTA and CDR2 FQGNSA come from the germline V gene. The CDR3 sequence is 14 residues long. V shed 5 bases and J shed 4 bases, with 14 bases lying between them. The CDR3 reads CASSPPASSYGYTF. For the CDR3, the DNA is TGTGCCAGCAGCCCGCCCGCATCGAGCTATGGCTACACCTTC.